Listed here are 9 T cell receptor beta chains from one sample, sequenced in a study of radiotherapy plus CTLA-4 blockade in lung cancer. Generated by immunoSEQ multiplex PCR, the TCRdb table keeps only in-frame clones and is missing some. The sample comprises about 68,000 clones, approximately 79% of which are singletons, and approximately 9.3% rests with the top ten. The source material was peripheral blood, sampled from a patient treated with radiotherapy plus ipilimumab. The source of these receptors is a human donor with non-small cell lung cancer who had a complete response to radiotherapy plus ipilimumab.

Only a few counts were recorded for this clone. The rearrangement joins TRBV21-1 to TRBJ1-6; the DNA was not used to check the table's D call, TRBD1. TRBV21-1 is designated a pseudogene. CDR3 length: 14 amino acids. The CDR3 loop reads CASSKGQGISPLHF. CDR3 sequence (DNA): TGTGCCAGCAGCAAAGGGCAGGGTATATCACCCCTCCACTTT.

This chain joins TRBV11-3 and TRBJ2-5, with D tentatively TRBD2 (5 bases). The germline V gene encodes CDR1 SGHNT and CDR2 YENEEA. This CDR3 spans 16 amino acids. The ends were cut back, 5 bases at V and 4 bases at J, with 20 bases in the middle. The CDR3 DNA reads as TGTGCCAGCAGCGAGCCGCGGGCGGCTTTTCGAGAGACCCAGTACTTC. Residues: CASSEPRAAFRETQYF.

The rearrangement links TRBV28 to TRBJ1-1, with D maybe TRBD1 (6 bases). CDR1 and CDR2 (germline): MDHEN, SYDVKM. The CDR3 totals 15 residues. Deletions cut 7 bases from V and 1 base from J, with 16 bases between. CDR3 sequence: CASIPRGAGNTEAFF. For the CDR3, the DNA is TGTGCCAGCATCCCGAGGGGGGCGGGGAACACTGAAGCTTTCTTT.

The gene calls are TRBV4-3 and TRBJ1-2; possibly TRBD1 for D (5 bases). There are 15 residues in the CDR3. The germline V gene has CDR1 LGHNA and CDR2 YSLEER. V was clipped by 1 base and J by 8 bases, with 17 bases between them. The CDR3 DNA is TGCGCCAGCAGCCAAGTTTATAGTCAGGGTACCGGCTACACCTTC. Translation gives CASSQVYSQGTGYTF.

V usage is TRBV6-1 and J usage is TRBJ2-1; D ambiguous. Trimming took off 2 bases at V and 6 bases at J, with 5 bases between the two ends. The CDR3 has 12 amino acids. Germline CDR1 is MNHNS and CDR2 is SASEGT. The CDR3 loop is CASSESTNEQFF. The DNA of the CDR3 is TGTGCCAGCAGTGAATCCACCAATGAGCAGTTCTTC.

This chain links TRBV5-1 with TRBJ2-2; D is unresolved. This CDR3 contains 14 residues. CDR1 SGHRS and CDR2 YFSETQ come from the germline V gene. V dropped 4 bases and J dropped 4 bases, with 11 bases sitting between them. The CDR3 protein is CASSLVESTGELFF. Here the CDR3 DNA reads TGCGCCAGCAGCCTCGTAGAGAGCACCGGGGAGCTGTTTTTT.

This CDR3 is CAIAAESSYNEQFF. The CDR3 nucleotides are TGCGCCATCGCAGCGGAAAGCTCCTACAATGAGCAGTTCTTC. The rearrangement uses TRBV10-2 and TRBJ2-1; a weak D match, TRBD2 (5 bases). The CDR3 totals 14 residues. The germline V gene has CDR1 WSHSY and CDR2 SAAADI. V lost 10 bases to trimming and J lost 0 bases, with 13 bases between them.

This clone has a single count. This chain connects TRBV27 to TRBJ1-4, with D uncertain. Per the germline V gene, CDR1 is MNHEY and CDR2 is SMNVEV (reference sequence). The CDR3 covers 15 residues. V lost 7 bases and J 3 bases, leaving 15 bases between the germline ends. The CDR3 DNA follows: TGTGCCAGCACCCGAAGGTCCGGCTCTAATGAAAAACTGTTTTTT. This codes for CASTRRSGSNEKLFF.

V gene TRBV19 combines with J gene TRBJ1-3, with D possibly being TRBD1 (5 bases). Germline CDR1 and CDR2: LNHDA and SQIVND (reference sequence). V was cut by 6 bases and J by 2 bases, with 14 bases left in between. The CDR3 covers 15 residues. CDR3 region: CASSRDGETGNTIYF. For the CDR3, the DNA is TGTGCCAGTAGCCGGGACGGGGAAACTGGAAACACCATATATTTT.